This passage covers 29 T cell receptor beta chains from one sample sequenced in a study of Graves' ophthalmopathy and Graves' hyperthyroidism. RNA transcripts were the template, and TCR beta CDR3 regions were amplified from them. The authors performed first-round RT-PCR with HTBI primers and then a second-round multiplex PCR. TCRdb re-called the multiplex PCR reads with MiXCR, one entry per CDR3 protein. The data contain about 700,000 distinct CDR3 sequences, roughly 41% of them singletons. The sequenced material came from peripheral blood. The receptors were sampled from an adult man with Graves' ophthalmopathy.

J is TRBJ2-5 and V is TRBV5-1; D possibly corresponds to TRBD2 (6 bases). The CDR3 runs to 15 residues. Germline loops: CDR1 SGHRS, CDR2 YFSETQ. Trimming pared 5 bases from V and 2 bases from J, leaving 16 bases between. The CDR3 region has the DNA TGCGCCAGCAGGTCCGTCAGCGGGTCTCAAGAGACCCAGTACTTC. It codes for CASRSVSGSQETQYF.

This clonotype occurred a few times. The genes are TRBV10-3 and TRBJ2-7; 10 positions agree with TRBD1. The germline V gene has CDR1 ENHRY and CDR2 SYGVKD. CDR3 size: 13 residues. J lost 7 bases, V lost 10 bases, and 10 bases had no gene match. This CDR3 reads CASGDRGRREQYF. CDR3 sequence (DNA): TGTGCCAGCGGTGACAGGGGGCGTCGGGAGCAGTACTTC.

This clonotype has at least ten counts. V gene TRBV20-1 combines with J gene TRBJ2-5, with TRBD2 as a possible D gene (6 bases). In germline, CDR1 is DFQATT, CDR2 SNEGSKA (reference sequence). V was trimmed by 0 bases and J by 5 bases, leaving 13 bases between them. The CDR3 covers 14 residues. As DNA, the CDR3 is TGCAGTGCTAGAGACCGCGGGATGACGGAGACCCAGTACTTC. Protein product: CSARDRGMTETQYF.

Comments on this clonotype: One end of the junction fails to match germline, which may point to a read error. V usage is TRBV24-1 and J usage is TRBJ1-5; maybe TRBD1 (6 bases). The CDR3 consists of 14 residues. Germline assignment: CDR1 KGHDR and CDR2 SFDVKD. The CDR3 nucleotides are TGTGCCAGCAGTTACGAGGGGGGGGCTCAGCCCCAGCATTTT. It translates to CASSYEGGAQPQHF.

There are many counts of this clonotype. This chain uses TRBV29-1 with TRBJ2-5; the match to TRBD1 covers 9 bases. After removal of 3 bases from V and 2 bases from J, the junction contained 1 base not matched to a gene. Looked up from germline, CDR1 is SQVTM and CDR2 is ANQGSEA. This CDR3 contains 13 residues. CDR3 loop: CSVEDRGQETQYF. CDR3 coding DNA: TGCAGCGTTGAGGACAGGGGACAAGAGACCCAGTACTTC.

The CDR3 DNA reads TGTGCCAGCAGCTTCTCGGGGGGGACCCAGTACTTC. Protein product: CASSFSGGTQYF. This chain uses TRBV7-9 with TRBJ2-5; 7 nucleotides agree with TRBD2. V shed 3 bases and J 7 bases; nucleotides not matched to a gene: 2. The CDR3 has 12 amino acids. Germline-derived CDR1 and CDR2 are SEHNR and FQNEAQ (reference sequence).

This clonotype was observed a few times. The germline gene is not matched at one end of the junction; a read error may be the cause. J is TRBJ1-6 and V is TRBV10-3; D not certain. The CDR3 length is 14 residues. From germline, CDR1 is ENHRY and CDR2 SYGVKD. CDR3 region: CASSYNPRDSPLHF. CDR3 DNA sequence: TGTGCCAGCAGTTACAACCCGCGGGATTCACCCCTCCACTTT.

In its sample, this clonotype was seen many times. The chain is built from TRBV20-1 and TRBJ1-2; D is possibly TRBD1 (6 bases). V gave up 6 bases and J gave up 5 bases, with 16 bases separating them. The CDR3 has 13 amino acids. The germline V gene encodes CDR1 DFQATT and CDR2 SNEGSKA (reference sequence). CDR3 coding DNA: TGCAGTGCCACTACAGGGTTTTGGTATGGCTACACCTTC. As protein: CSATTGFWYGYTF.

The J gene is TRBJ1-5, the V gene TRBV7-2; TRBD1 matches 10 bases. The CDR3 runs 15 residues. V lost 3 bases, J lost 7 bases, and 6 bases stayed unmatched. Germline CDR1 SGHTA, CDR2 FQGNSA. CDR3 in amino acids: CASSFSGTGAQPQHF. CDR3 bases: TGTGCCAGCAGCTTTTCCGGGACAGGGGCACAGCCCCAGCATTTT.

This clonotype has just a few counts. This sequence joins TRBV11-1 and TRBJ1-1, with D possibly matching TRBD1 (6 bases). Germline-derived CDR1 and CDR2 are SGHAT and FQDESV (reference sequence). V lost 1 base and J 4 bases, leaving 13 bases between the germline ends. The CDR3 contains 15 residues. The CDR3 coding sequence is TGTGCCAGCAGCTTAGGTCGGGGGCCGGGCACTGAAGCTTTCTTT. This encodes CASSLGRGPGTEAFF.

The chain couples TRBV6-6 to TRBJ2-2; 8 bases line up with TRBD2. CDR3 length: 15 amino acids. The J segment lost 5 bases and the V segment lost 2 bases, leaving 4 bases of the junction unmatched. Germline CDR1 is MNHNY and CDR2 is SVGAGI (reference sequence). The CDR3 reads CASSYGGGRTGELFF. The CDR3 DNA sequence: TGTGCCAGCAGTTACGGCGGGGGGCGGACCGGGGAGCTGTTTTTT.

This clonotype was seen more than once but under ten times. V usage is TRBV19 and J usage is TRBJ2-7, with TRBD2 identical over 9 bases. Germline V lookup: CDR1 LNHDA, CDR2 SQIVND (reference sequence). The CDR3 extends over 13 amino acids. V dropped 3 bases and J dropped 6; count of bases not matched to a gene: 3. CDR3 nucleotides: TGTGCCAGTAGTATGCGGGGGGGCGCCGAGCAGTACTTC. It codes for CASSMRGGAEQYF. Full variable domain (rest looked up from reference TRBV19 and TRBJ2-7): DGGITQSPKYLFRKEGQNVTLSCEQNLNHDAMYWYRQDPGQGLRLIYYSQIVNDFQKGDIAEGYSVSREKKESFPLTVTSAQKNPTAFYLCASSMRGGAEQYFGPGTRLTVT.

The CDR3 coding sequence is TGTGCCAGCAGAAGACAGTCCTCTGGAAACACCATATATTTT. It is translated as CASRRQSSGNTIYF. The gene calls are TRBV14 and TRBJ1-3, with D possibly being TRBD1 (5 bases). CDR3 length equals 14 residues. CDR1 is SGHDN and CDR2 is FVKESK in the germline V gene. V shed 6 bases and J shed 0 bases, with 9 bases lying between them.

This chain joins TRBV3-1 and TRBJ2-5; D is undetermined. This CDR3 has 12 residues. Trimming took 5 bases from V and 1 from J, leaving 5 bases between them. The germline CDR1 and CDR2 sequences are LGHDT and YNNKEL (reference sequence). The CDR3 DNA follows: TGTGCCAGCAGCTGGGTCCAAGAGACCCAGTACTTC. This encodes CASSWVQETQYF.

The genes are TRBV12-3 or TRBV12-4 and TRBJ1-1; TRBD1 might be the D (6 bases). Deletions cut 8 bases from V and 3 bases from J, with 13 bases between. The CDR3 sequence is 13 residues long. The CDR3 nucleotides are TGTGCCAGCTCACCACAGGGAGACACTGAAGCTTTCTTT. Residues: CASSPQGDTEAFF.

The J gene is TRBJ1-5, the V gene TRBV27; D is unclear. Trimming cost V 3 bases and J 9 bases, with 9 bases left between them. From germline, CDR1 is MNHEY and CDR2 SMNVEV (reference sequence). The CDR3 totals 12 residues. The CDR3 sequence: CASSLVGGPQHF. Written as DNA, the CDR3 is TGTGCCAGCAGTTTGGTGGGCGGGCCCCAGCATTTT.

The rearrangement links TRBV25-1 to TRBJ1-1; a weak D match, TRBD1 (6 bases). This CDR3 comprises 15 residues. CDR1 MGHDK and CDR2 SYGVNS come from the germline V gene. The germline V and J ends were trimmed by 5 bases and 5 bases, with 18 bases remaining between them. This chain's CDR3 is CASSPRGQRKTEAFF. Written as DNA, the CDR3 is TGTGCCAGCAGTCCCCGGGGGCAACGAAAAACTGAAGCTTTCTTT.

On this clonotype: The junction departs from germline at one end; a sequencing error may be responsible. The rearrangement links TRBV25-1 to TRBJ2-2, with 10 bases fitting TRBD1. Looked up from germline, CDR1 is MGHDK and CDR2 is SYGVNS. This CDR3 comprises 14 residues. CDR3 sequence (DNA): TGTGCCAGCCAACAGGACAGGGGGGCCGGGGAGCTGCTTTTT. Translated: CASQQDRGAGELLF.

A few counts support this clonotype. V and J are TRBV20-1 and TRBJ1-6, with D perhaps TRBD1 (6 bases). The CDR3 is 15 amino acids. The germline CDR1 and CDR2 sequences are DFQATT and SNEGSKA (reference sequence). Trimming removed 0 bases at V and 7 bases at J, with 13 bases between. This CDR3 is CSARDSGAGNSPLHF. The DNA for the CDR3 is TGCAGTGCTAGAGATTCAGGGGCGGGAAATTCACCCCTCCACTTT.

The chain employs TRBV7-9 and TRBJ2-2; tentatively, D is TRBD1 (5 bases). Germline CDR1 SEHNR, CDR2 FQNEAQ (reference sequence). The CDR3 runs to 17 residues. The V end was cut by 0 bases, the J end by 5 bases, with 16 bases between. CDR3 residues: CASSLALGRAWTGELFF. DNA of the CDR3: TGTGCCAGCAGCTTAGCGCTGGGCAGGGCATGGACCGGGGAGCTGTTTTTT.

The chain joins TRBV7-2 to TRBJ2-7, with unresolved D. The J call is in doubt because the DNA end fits TRBJ2-1 better. Germline assignment: CDR1 SGHTA and CDR2 FQGNSA. The CDR3 sequence is 15 residues long. For the CDR3, the DNA is TGTGCCAGCAGCTCCTCGTTTGGGGTCTACAATGAGCAGTTCTTC. Its protein product is CASSSSFGVYNEQFF.

This clonotype was seen at least ten times. V gene TRBV7-9 combines with J gene TRBJ2-7; TRBD1 or TRBD2 may be the D gene (5 bases each). V dropped 4 bases and J dropped 3 bases, with 19 bases sitting between them. This CDR3 region has 16 residues. The germline CDR1 and CDR2 sequences are SEHNR and FQNEAQ (reference sequence). The CDR3 sequence is CASSSTKTGTIYEQYF. The CDR3 DNA reads TGTGCCAGCAGCTCCACGAAAACCGGGACCATCTACGAGCAGTACTTC.

This clonotype was counted at least ten times. The rearrangement links TRBV7-9 to TRBJ1-1; D gene ambiguous. The V gene's germline CDR1 is SEHNR and CDR2 FQNEAQ (reference sequence). This CDR3 spans 14 amino acids. V shed 5 bases and J shed 1 base, with 11 bases lying between them. The CDR3 is CASSRDGKNTEAFF. The CDR3 DNA follows: TGTGCCAGCAGCCGTGACGGGAAGAACACTGAAGCTTTCTTT.

On this clonotype: A read error may account for a junction end that differs from germline. The gene calls are TRBV2 and TRBJ2-7; weak D call: TRBD2 (6 bases). CDR3 length equals 10 residues. In germline, CDR1 is SNHLY, CDR2 FYNNEI. CDR3 protein: CASRDYDQYF. The CDR3, as DNA: TGTGCCAGCAGGGACTACGATCAGTACTTC.

The rearrangement uses TRBV16 and TRBJ1-6, with unresolved D. V was shortened by 3 bases and J by 7 bases, with 13 bases between the two germline ends. CDR3 length: 15 amino acids. Germline CDR1 KGHSY, CDR2 FQNENV. The CDR3 bases are TGTGCCAGCAGCCAGAGTCAACAAAGGAATTCACCCCTCCACTTT. Translated, it gives CASSQSQQRNSPLHF.

This clonotype was seen a few times. The chain employs TRBV6-5 and TRBJ1-1, with D perhaps matching TRBD1 (5 bases). Trimming took 3 bases from V and 4 from J, leaving 12 bases between them. Germline V gene lookup returns CDR1 MNHEY and CDR2 SVGAGI. The CDR3 sequence is 14 residues long. The CDR3 DNA reads TGTGCCAGCAGTTATTCGTTGGGGGGCACTGAAGCTTTCTTT. Translated: CASSYSLGGTEAFF.

This chain's CDR3 is CSVKGWGDNEQFF. For the CDR3, the DNA is TGCAGCGTTAAAGGGTGGGGGGACAATGAGCAGTTCTTC. V usage is TRBV29-1 and J usage is TRBJ2-5; possible D gene TRBD2, 6 bases. Gene TRBJ2-1 matches the end of the DNA better, so the J call may be wrong. The germline CDR1 and CDR2 sequences are SQVTM and ANQGSEA. The CDR3 has 13 amino acids.

This chain uses TRBV5-6 with TRBJ2-5; weak D call: TRBD1 (5 bases). This CDR3 has 14 amino acids. V lost 5 bases and J 5 bases, leaving 16 bases between the germline ends. CDR1 and CDR2 (germline): SGHDT, YYEEEE. CDR3 loop: CASRGPRVGETQYF. Written as DNA, the CDR3 is TGTGCCAGCAGGGGCCCCAGGGTTGGTGAGACCCAGTACTTC. The full variable domain, with the rest looked up from reference TRBV5-6 and TRBJ2-5, is DAGVTQSPTHLIKTRGQQVTLRCSPKSGHDTVSWYQQALGQGPQFIFQYYEEEERQRGNFPDRFSGHQFPNYSSELNVNALLLGDSALYLCASRGPRVGETQYFGPGTRLLVL.

A word on this clonotype: The junction and the germline gene differ at one end; a read error may be behind it. The chain carries TRBV10-3 and TRBJ1-3; perhaps TRBD1 as D (6 bases). This CDR3 is 16 amino acids long. Germline loops: CDR1 ENHRY, CDR2 SYGVKD. For the CDR3, the DNA is TGTGCCATCAGTGGGACCGACGGACAGCTCTGGAAACACCATATATTT. Its protein is CAISGTDGQLWKHHIF.